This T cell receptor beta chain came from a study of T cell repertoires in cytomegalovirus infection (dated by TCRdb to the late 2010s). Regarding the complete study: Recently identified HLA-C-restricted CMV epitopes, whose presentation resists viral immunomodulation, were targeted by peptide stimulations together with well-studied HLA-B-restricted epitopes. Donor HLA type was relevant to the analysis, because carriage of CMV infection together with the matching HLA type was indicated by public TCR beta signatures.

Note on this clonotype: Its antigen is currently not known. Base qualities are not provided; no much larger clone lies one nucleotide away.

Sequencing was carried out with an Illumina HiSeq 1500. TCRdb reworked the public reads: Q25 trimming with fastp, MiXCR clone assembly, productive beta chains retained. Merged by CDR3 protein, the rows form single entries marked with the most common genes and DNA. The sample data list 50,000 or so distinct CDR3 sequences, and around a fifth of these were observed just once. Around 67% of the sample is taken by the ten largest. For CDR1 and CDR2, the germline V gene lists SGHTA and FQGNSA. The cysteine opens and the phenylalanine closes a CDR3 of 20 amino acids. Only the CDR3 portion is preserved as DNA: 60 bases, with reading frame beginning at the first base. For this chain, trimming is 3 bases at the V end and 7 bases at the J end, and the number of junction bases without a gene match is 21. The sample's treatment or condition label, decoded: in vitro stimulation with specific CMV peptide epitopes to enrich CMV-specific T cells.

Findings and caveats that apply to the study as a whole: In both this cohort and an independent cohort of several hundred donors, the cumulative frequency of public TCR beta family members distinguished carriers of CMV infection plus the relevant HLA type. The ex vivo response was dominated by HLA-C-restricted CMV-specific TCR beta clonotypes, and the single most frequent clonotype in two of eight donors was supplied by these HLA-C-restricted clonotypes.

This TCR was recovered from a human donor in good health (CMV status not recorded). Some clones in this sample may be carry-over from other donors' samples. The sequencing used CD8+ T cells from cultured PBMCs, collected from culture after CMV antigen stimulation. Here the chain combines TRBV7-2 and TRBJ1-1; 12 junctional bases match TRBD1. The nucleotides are TGTGCCAGCAGCTTGCCAGATGGGGACGGGACAGGGGGCGTAAGGGGTGAAGCTTTCTTT. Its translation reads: CASSLPDGDGTGGVRGEAFF.